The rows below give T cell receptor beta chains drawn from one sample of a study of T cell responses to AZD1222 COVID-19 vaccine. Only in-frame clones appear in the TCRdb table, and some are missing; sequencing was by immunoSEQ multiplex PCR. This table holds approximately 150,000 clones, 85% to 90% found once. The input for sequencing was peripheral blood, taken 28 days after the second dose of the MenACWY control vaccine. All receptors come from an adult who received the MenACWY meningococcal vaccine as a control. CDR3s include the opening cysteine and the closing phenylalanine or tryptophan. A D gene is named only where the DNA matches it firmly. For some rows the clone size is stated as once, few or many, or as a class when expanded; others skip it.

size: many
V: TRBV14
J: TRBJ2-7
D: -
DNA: TGTGCCAGCGGGGAGACAAGCTACGAGCAGTACTTC
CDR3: CASGETSYEQYF

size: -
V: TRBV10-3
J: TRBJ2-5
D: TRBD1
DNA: TGTGCCATCAGTGGACAGGGGGATTCTTCGGAGACCCAGTACTTC
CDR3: CAISGQGDSSETQYF

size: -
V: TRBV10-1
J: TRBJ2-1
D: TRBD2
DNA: TGCGCCAGCAGTGAAGGCGGGAGTGGAAATGAGCAGTTCTTC
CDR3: CASSEGGSGNEQFF

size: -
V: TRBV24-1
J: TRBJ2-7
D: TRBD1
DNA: TGTGCCACCAGTGATCCCGGGACAGGGGATACCTACGAGCAGTACTTC
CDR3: CATSDPGTGDTYEQYF

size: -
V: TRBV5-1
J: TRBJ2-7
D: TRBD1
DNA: TGCGCCAGCAGCCCCGGACAGGTCCACTCCTACGAGCAGTACTTC
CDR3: CASSPGQVHSYEQYF

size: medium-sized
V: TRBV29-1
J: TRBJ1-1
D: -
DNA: TGCAGCGTTGAGGAGGAGAACACTGAAGCTTTCTTT
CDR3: CSVEEENTEAFF

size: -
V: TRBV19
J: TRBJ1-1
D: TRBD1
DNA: TGTGCCAGTAGTGCTCCAGGGGGGAACACTGGGGCTTTCTTT
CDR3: CASSAPGGNTGAFF

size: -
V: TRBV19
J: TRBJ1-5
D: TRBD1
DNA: TGTGCCAGTCAAACAGGGGATGGTCAGCCCCAGCATTTT
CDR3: CASQTGDGQPQHF

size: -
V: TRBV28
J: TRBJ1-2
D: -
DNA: TGTGCCAGCAGTTTGGCGGGCTATGGCTACACCTTC
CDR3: CASSLAGYGYTF

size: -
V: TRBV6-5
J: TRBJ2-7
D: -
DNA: TGTGCCAGCAGAAGGGGGGGTGACTACGAGCAGTACTTC
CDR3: CASRRGGDYEQYF

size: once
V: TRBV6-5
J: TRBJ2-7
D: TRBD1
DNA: TGTGCCAGCAGCCGTGACGGACAGGGGGCTTACGAGCAGTACTTC
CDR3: CASSRDGQGAYEQYF

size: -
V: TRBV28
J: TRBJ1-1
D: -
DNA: TGTGCCAGCAGTTTTTCACGTAGGAACACTGAAGCTTTCTTT
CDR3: CASSFSRRNTEAFF

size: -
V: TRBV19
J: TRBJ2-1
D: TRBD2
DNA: TGTGCCAGTAGTGTTAGCGGGAGGTACAATGAGCAGTTCTTC
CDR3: CASSVSGRYNEQFF

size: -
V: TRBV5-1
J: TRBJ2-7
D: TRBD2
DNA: TGCGCCAGCAGCTTGGGACTAGCGGGAGTTAGGAGCTCCTACGAGCAGTACTTC
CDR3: CASSLGLAGVRSSYEQYF

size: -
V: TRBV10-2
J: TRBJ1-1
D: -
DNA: TGCGCCAGCAGGGCGGGACCGTACACTGAAGCTTTCTTT
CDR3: CASRAGPYTEAFF

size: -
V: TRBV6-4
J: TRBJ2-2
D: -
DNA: TGTGCCAGCAGTGACTCGAGGCAGGGGATCACCGGGGAGCTGTTTTTT
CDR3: CASSDSRQGITGELFF

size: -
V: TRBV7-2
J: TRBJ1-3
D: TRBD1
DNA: TGTGCCAGCAGCTTATGGGACAGTGGAAACACCATATATTTT
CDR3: CASSLWDSGNTIYF